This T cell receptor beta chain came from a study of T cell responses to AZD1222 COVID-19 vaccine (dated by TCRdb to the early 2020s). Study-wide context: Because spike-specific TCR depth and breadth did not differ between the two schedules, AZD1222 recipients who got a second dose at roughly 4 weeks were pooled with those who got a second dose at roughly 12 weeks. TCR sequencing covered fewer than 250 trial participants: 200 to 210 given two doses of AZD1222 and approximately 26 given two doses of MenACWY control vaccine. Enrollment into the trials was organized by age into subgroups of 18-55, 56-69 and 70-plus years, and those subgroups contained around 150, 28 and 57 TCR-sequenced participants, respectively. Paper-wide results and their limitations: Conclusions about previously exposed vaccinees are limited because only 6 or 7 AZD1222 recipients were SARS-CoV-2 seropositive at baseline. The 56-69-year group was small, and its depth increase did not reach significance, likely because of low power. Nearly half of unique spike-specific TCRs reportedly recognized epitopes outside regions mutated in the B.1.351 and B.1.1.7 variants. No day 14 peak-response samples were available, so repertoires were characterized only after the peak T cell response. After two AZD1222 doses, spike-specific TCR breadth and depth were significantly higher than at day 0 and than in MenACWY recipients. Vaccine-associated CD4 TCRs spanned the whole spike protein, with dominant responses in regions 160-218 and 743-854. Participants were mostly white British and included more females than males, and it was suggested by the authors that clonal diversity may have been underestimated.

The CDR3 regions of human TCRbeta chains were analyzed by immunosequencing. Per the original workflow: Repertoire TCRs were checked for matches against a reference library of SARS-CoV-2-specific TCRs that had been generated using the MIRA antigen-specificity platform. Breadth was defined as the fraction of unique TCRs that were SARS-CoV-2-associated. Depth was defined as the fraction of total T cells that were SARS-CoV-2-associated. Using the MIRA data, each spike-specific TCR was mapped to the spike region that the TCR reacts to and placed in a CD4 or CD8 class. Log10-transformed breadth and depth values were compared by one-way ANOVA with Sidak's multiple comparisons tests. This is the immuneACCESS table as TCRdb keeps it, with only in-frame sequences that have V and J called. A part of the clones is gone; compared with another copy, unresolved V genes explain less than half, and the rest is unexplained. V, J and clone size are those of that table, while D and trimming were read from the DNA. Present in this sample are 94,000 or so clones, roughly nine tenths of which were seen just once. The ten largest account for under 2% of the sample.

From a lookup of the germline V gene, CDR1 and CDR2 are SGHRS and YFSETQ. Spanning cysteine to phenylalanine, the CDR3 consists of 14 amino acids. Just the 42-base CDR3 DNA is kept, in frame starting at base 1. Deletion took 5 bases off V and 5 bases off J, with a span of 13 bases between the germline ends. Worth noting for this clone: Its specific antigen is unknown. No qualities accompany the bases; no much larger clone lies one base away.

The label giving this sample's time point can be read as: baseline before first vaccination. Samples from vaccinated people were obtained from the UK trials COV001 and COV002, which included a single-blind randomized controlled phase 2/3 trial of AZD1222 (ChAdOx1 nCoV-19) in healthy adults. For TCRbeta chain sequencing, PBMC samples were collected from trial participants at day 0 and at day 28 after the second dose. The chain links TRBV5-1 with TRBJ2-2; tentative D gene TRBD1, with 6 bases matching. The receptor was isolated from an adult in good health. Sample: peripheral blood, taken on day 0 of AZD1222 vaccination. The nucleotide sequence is TGCGCCAGCAGTGTACAGGGTAGGACCGGGGAGCTGTTTTTT. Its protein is CASSVQGRTGELFF.